These T cell receptor beta chains were read from a single sample in a study of naive and memory T cell subsets. TCRdb itself ran the UMI-ligation and nested PCR reads through MiXCR, one entry per CDR3 protein. The table lists 140,000 to 150,000 distinct CDR3 sequences, 22% of them singletons. Specimen: naive CD4+ T cells from blood. The receptor source for this set is a human donor in good health. The CDR3 runs from the conserved cysteine through the conserved F or W.

j_gene: TRBJ2-3; v_gene: TRBV6-1; CDR3aa: CASLLAGDADTQYF
j_gene: TRBJ2-7; v_gene: TRBV7-6; CDR3aa: CASSSDFSHEQYF
j_gene: TRBJ1-5; v_gene: TRBV28; CDR3aa: CASSLSRGKGNQPQHF
j_gene: TRBJ2-5; v_gene: TRBV29-1; CDR3aa: CSGLVGTQGETQYF
j_gene: TRBJ1-3; v_gene: TRBV6-5; CDR3aa: CASSYSWGSGNTIYF
j_gene: TRBJ1-2; v_gene: TRBV27; CDR3aa: CASSKNGGGYTF
j_gene: TRBJ2-7; v_gene: TRBV10-3; CDR3aa: CAISEGQGSISYEQYF
j_gene: TRBJ2-6; v_gene: TRBV9; CDR3aa: CASSVASQGPISGANVLTF
j_gene: TRBJ2-7; v_gene: TRBV10-3; CDR3aa: CAIGWSAGGSHEQYF
j_gene: TRBJ1-1; v_gene: TRBV5-1; CDR3aa: CASSLPDRGLNTEAFF
j_gene: TRBJ2-3; v_gene: TRBV20-1; CDR3aa: CSASDPDGLSTDTQYF
j_gene: TRBJ1-5; v_gene: TRBV7-9; CDR3aa: CASSSWGGGRDQPQHF
j_gene: TRBJ2-7; v_gene: TRBV5-1; CDR3aa: CASSQGQGDHEQYF
j_gene: TRBJ2-4; v_gene: TRBV12-3/TRBV12-4; CDR3aa: CASNAGRVENIQYF
j_gene: TRBJ2-1; v_gene: TRBV25-1; CDR3aa: CASSLPGLANEQFF
j_gene: TRBJ2-2; v_gene: TRBV28; CDR3aa: CASSLVGELFF
j_gene: TRBJ1-1; v_gene: TRBV6-2/TRBV6-3; CDR3aa: CASSYPWGTEAFF
j_gene: TRBJ2-7; v_gene: TRBV3-1; CDR3aa: CASSRTSGRSYEQYF
j_gene: TRBJ2-7; v_gene: TRBV28; CDR3aa: CASRGATRLEQYF
j_gene: TRBJ2-1; v_gene: TRBV3-1; CDR3aa: CASSPQHSSYNEQFF
j_gene: TRBJ2-3; v_gene: TRBV9; CDR3aa: CASSARLAGVRPDTQYF
j_gene: TRBJ2-3; v_gene: TRBV11-2; CDR3aa: CASSLSDGDTDTQYF
j_gene: TRBJ1-5; v_gene: TRBV6-2/TRBV6-3; CDR3aa: CASSYGQGASNQPQHF
j_gene: TRBJ2-7; v_gene: TRBV29-1; CDR3aa: CSVGHRGREAYEQYF
j_gene: TRBJ1-1; v_gene: TRBV20-1; CDR3aa: CSAVDTGTANTEAFF
j_gene: TRBJ1-6; v_gene: TRBV7-2; CDR3aa: CASSLGPRSYNSPLHF
j_gene: TRBJ2-1; v_gene: TRBV5-5; CDR3aa: CASSSGPGNEQFF
j_gene: TRBJ1-5; v_gene: TRBV6-2/TRBV6-3; CDR3aa: CASSYLGASKSVGNQPQHF
j_gene: TRBJ1-5; v_gene: TRBV12-3/TRBV12-4; CDR3aa: CASTTGNQPQHF
j_gene: TRBJ2-7; v_gene: TRBV5-1; CDR3aa: CASSQSPSPSYEQYF
j_gene: TRBJ1-1; v_gene: TRBV6-2/TRBV6-3; CDR3aa: CASSYSRGLRGSYTEAFF
j_gene: TRBJ2-5; v_gene: TRBV20-1; CDR3aa: CSARPRGLAGASGETQYF
j_gene: TRBJ2-7; v_gene: TRBV4-1; CDR3aa: CASSPMLRQTIMSSYEQYF
j_gene: TRBJ2-7; v_gene: TRBV28; CDR3aa: CASNALADYEQYF
j_gene: TRBJ2-2; v_gene: TRBV28; CDR3aa: CASSLLTGELFF
j_gene: TRBJ2-5; v_gene: TRBV18; CDR3aa: CASSQGSQETQYF
j_gene: TRBJ1-1; v_gene: TRBV4-1; CDR3aa: CASSQDARREAFF
j_gene: TRBJ2-1; v_gene: TRBV6-6; CDR3aa: CASSLKGSLKTRNEQFF
j_gene: TRBJ1-4; v_gene: TRBV20-1; CDR3aa: CSAHRVSGNEKLFF
j_gene: TRBJ1-3; v_gene: TRBV4-1; CDR3aa: CASSPRRGENTIYF
j_gene: TRBJ2-7; v_gene: TRBV9; CDR3aa: CASSARPGTGKNYEQYF
j_gene: TRBJ1-5; v_gene: TRBV20-1; CDR3aa: CSARVGGQGASQPQHF
j_gene: TRBJ2-7; v_gene: TRBV19; CDR3aa: CASRALRAGVYEQYF
j_gene: TRBJ1-5; v_gene: TRBV27; CDR3aa: CASSLFPLARGGNQPQHF
j_gene: TRBJ2-3; v_gene: TRBV7-9; CDR3aa: CATRTAARDTQYF
j_gene: TRBJ1-5; v_gene: TRBV7-9; CDR3aa: CASSLAYQNQPQHF
j_gene: TRBJ2-1; v_gene: TRBV25-1; CDR3aa: CASSEYSTSGNNEQFF
j_gene: TRBJ1-1; v_gene: TRBV12-3/TRBV12-4; CDR3aa: CASSLRVARLNTEAFF